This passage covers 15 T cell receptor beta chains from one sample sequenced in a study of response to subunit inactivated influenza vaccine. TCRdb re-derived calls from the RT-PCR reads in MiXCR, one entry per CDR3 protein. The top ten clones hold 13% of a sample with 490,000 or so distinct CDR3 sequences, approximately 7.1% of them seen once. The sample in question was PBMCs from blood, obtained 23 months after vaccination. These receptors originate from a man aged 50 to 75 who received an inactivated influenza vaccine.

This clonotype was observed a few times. CDR3 sequence reads: CASSSPLTDTQYF. DNA for the CDR3: TGTGCCAGCAGTTCCCCCCTCACAGATACGCAGTATTTT. The chain is built from TRBV28 and TRBJ2-3, with no clear D. Germline V gene sequence: CDR1 MDHEN, CDR2 SYDVKM. V dropped 4 bases and J dropped 2 bases, with 7 bases sitting between them. The CDR3 is made up of 13 amino acids.

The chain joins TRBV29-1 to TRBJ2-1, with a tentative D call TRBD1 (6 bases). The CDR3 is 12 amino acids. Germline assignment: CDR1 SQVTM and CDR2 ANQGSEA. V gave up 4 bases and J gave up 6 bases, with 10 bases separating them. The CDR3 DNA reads TGCAGCGTTGGGGGGCGGAGCAATGAGCAGTTCTTC. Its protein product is CSVGGRSNEQFF.

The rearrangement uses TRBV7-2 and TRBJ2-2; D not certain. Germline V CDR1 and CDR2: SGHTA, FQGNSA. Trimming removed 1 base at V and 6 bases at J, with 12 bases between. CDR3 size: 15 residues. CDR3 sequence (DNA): TGTGCCAGCAGCTTAGAGGGCAGGAATTCCGGGGAGCTGTTTTTT. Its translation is CASSLEGRNSGELFF. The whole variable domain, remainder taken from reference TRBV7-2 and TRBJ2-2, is GAGVSQSPSNKVTEKGKDVELRCDPISGHTALYWYRQSLGQGLEFLIYFQGNSAPDKSGLPSDRFSAERTGGSVSTLTIQRTQQEDSAVYLCASSLEGRNSGELFFGEGSRLTVL.

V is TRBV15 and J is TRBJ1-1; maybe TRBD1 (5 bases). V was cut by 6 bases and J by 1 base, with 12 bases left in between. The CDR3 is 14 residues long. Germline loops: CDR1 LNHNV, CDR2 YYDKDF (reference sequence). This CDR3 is CATSLGVANTEAFF. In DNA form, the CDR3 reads TGTGCCACCAGTCTAGGGGTGGCGAACACTGAAGCTTTCTTT.

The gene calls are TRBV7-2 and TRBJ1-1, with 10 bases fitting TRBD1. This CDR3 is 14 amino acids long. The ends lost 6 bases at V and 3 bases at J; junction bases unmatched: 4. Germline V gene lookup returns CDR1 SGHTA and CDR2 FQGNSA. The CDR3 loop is CASREDRGHTEAFF. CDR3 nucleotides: TGTGCCAGCAGAGAAGACAGGGGGCACACTGAAGCTTTCTTT.

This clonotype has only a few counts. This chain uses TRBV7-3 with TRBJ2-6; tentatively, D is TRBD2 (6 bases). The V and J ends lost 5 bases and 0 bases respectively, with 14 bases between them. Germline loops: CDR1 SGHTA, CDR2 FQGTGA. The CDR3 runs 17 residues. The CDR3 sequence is CASSQGLIASGANVLTF. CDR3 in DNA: TGTGCCAGCAGCCAGGGACTGATAGCCTCTGGGGCCAACGTCCTGACTTTC.

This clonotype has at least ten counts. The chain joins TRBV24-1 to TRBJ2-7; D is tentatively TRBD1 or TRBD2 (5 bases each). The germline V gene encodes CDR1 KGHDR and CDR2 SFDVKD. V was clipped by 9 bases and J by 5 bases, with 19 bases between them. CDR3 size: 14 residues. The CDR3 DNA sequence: TGTGCCACCGGGGACCCGTACGCTTTTGACGAGCAGTACTTC. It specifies CATGDPYAFDEQYF.

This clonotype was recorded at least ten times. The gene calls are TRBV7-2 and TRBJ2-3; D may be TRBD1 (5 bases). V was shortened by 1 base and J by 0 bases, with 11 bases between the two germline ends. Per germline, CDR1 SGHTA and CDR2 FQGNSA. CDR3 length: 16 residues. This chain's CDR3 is CASSLGDSSSTDTQYF. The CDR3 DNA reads TGTGCCAGCAGCTTAGGTGACAGCTCTAGCACAGATACGCAGTATTTT.

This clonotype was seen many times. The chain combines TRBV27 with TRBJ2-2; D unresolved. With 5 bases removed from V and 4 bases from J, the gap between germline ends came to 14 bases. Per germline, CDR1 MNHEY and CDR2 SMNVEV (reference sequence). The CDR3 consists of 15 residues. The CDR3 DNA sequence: TGTGCCAGCAGTGCCCTGTCAGGCAGCACCGGGGAGCTGTTTTTT. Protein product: CASSALSGSTGELFF.

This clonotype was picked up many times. CDR3 in DNA: TGTGCCATAGGGAGCAGGGCCCACGAGCAGTACTTC. Its translation is CAIGSRAHEQYF. The chain joins TRBV10-3 to TRBJ2-7, with D possibly being TRBD1 or TRBD2 (5 bases each). CDR3 length equals 12 residues. Trimming stripped 9 bases from V and 5 bases from J, with 14 bases between. Germline CDR1 and CDR2: ENHRY and SYGVKD.

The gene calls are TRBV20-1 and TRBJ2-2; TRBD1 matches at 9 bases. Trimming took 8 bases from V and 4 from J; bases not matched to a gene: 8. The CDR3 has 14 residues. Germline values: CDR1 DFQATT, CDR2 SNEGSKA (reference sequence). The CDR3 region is CSSVTGGSTGELFF. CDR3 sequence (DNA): TGCAGTTCAGTAACAGGGGGCAGCACCGGGGAGCTGTTTTTT.

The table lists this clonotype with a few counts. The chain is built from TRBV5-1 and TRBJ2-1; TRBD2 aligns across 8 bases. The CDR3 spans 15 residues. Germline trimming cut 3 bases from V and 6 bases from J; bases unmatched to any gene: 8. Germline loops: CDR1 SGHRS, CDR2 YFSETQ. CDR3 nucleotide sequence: TGCGCCAGCAGCTCAGACGGGGGGGAGTTCAATGAGCAGTTCTTC. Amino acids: CASSSDGGEFNEQFF.

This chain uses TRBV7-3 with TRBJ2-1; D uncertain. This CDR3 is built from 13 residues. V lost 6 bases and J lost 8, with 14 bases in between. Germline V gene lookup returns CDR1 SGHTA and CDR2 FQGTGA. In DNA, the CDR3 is TGTGCCAGCAGTCCGAGTAGCAGATATGAGCAGTTCTTC. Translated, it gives CASSPSSRYEQFF.

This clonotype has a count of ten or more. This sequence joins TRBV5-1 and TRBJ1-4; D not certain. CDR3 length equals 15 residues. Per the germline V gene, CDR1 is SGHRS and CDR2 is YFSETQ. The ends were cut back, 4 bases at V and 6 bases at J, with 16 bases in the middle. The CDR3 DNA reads TGCGCCAGCAGCACCGGACCCAAATGGGATGAAAAACTGTTTTTT. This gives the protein CASSTGPKWDEKLFF.

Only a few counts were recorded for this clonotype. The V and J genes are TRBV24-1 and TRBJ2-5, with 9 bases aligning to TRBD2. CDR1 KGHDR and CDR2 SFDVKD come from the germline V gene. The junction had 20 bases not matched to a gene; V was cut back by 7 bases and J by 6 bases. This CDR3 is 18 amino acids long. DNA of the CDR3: TGTGCCACCAGCCCCACGAATAGCGGGGGCCCGGGGGGGCAGACCCAGTACTTC. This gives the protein CATSPTNSGGPGGQTQYF.